This TCR beta chain was retrieved from a study of OX40 agonist ivuxolimab in advanced cancers. Repertoires were generated with immunoSEQ multiplex PCR, while TCRdb's copy carries only in-frame clones and drops some. The repertoire holds just over 90,000 clones, roughly 94% seen once, with roughly 2.6% in the top ten. The CDR3 length is 12 residues. The V gene's germline CDR1 is MGHRA and CDR2 YSYEKL. V was trimmed by 5 bases and J by 8 bases, leaving 9 bases between them. Patients were ruled out by autoimmune disease history or systemic immunosuppression. This sequence originates from an adult with an advanced solid tumor such as melanoma, head and neck, liver or kidney cancer. The chain carries TRBV4-1 and TRBJ2-2, with D unclear. This sample comprised CD4+ or CD8+ T cells sorted from blood, obtained in a trial of the OX40 agonist ivuxolimab. The CDR3 nucleotides are TGCGCCAGCAGCTTTCCGAGGGGGGAGCTGTTTTTT. Encoded protein: CASSFPRGELFF.